One and the same sample provided the 3 T cell receptor beta chains below, sequenced in a study of vaccination and CD4 T cells after COVID-19. Oncomine TCR Beta short-read sequencing was applied to DNA from cultured CD4+ T cells. TCRdb reanalysed the PCR reads using MiXCR and keeps one entry per CDR3 protein. The sample includes about 13,000 distinct CDR3 sequences, 75% to 80% of them seen just once. These receptors' antigens are unknown. This sample's treatment: approximately nine-day PBMC culture with coronavirus spike peptide pools or control peptides (ViraFEST assay). The material sequenced was CD4+ T cells from blood, cultured in vitro. The source of these receptors is a human donor who had recovered from COVID-19.

This clonotype was observed a few times. The V gene is TRBV7-2, the J gene TRBJ1-2, with D maybe TRBD1 (6 bases). CDR3 length equals 16 residues. Trimming removed 1 base at V and 5 bases at J, with 17 bases between. In germline, CDR1 is SGHTA, CDR2 FQGNSA. The CDR3 spells CASSLVGGASSYGYTF. In DNA form, the CDR3 reads TGTGCCAGCAGCTTAGTGGGGGGGGCCTCCTCTTATGGCTACACCTTC.

By its share, this clonotype is medium-sized. The rearrangement links TRBV20-1 to TRBJ2-5, with 9 bases aligning to TRBD1. Per the germline V gene, CDR1 is DFQATT and CDR2 is SNEGSKA (reference sequence). The CDR3 is 13 residues long. CDR3 nucleotides: TGCAGGGCAGGACAGGGGAAACAAGAGACCCAGTACTTC. It is translated as CRAGQGKQETQYF.

The V call is TRBV4-1, the J call TRBJ2-3; TRBD2 is a possible D gene (5 bases). This CDR3 contains 15 residues. V was cut by 2 bases and J by 5 bases, with 14 bases left in between. Germline-derived CDR1 and CDR2 are MGHRA and YSYEKL. The CDR3 region has the DNA TGCGCCAGCAGCCAACTCACTAGTGTTGGAGATACGCAGTATTTT. It specifies CASSQLTSVGDTQYF.